A single sample gave rise to the 16 T cell receptor beta chains below, sequenced in a study of CD8+CD57+ T cells in acquired aplastic anemia. Genomic DNA served as template for TCR beta VDJ and CDR3 profiling. TCRdb passed the reads through MiXCR, listing each CDR3 protein once. The sample has roughly 170,000 distinct CDR3 sequences, 55% to 70% seen once. Specimen: sorted CD4+, CD8+, or CD8+CD57+ T cells (not recorded which) from PBMCs. The receptors shown here come from a human donor in good health.

V and J are TRBV15 and TRBJ2-5, with no clear D. The ends were cut back, 1 base at V and 5 bases at J, with 11 bases in the middle. The CDR3 has 14 residues. Germline V lookup: CDR1 LNHNV, CDR2 YYDKDF (reference sequence). Here the CDR3 reads CATSRVSRIETQYF. DNA for the CDR3: TGTGCCACCAGCAGAGTATCCAGAATTGAGACCCAGTACTTC.

V usage is TRBV7-2 and J usage is TRBJ1-2, with 12 bases aligning to TRBD1. The germline V gene encodes CDR1 SGHTA and CDR2 FQGNSA. This CDR3 comprises 15 residues. The ends lost 5 bases at V and 8 bases at J; junction bases unmatched: 9. The CDR3, as DNA: TGTGCCAGCAGCAAGTCCCGGGACAGGGGGCAAGGCTACACCTTC. It codes for CASSKSRDRGQGYTF.

This clonotype appeared a single time. V is TRBV11-2 and J is TRBJ2-1, with 10 bases fitting TRBD2. Germline trimming cut 6 bases from V and 6 bases from J; bases unmatched to any gene: 8. The CDR3 has 15 residues. Germline values: CDR1 SGHAT, CDR2 FQNNGV. The CDR3 sequence is CASSSSGGASNEQFF. The CDR3 DNA reads as TGTGCCAGCAGTTCTAGCGGGGGAGCGAGCAATGAGCAGTTCTTC.

As concerns this clonotype: Given a much more abundant clone one base away, this may be a read error. The gene calls are TRBV6-1 and TRBJ2-7; 13 bases are a match to TRBD2. CDR3 size: 15 residues. The trim removed 6 bases at V and 7 bases at J, leaving 9 bases unmatched. Germline CDR1 reads MNHNS; CDR2 reads SASEGT. The CDR3 loop is CASRATSGRLNEQYF. The CDR3 bases are TGTGCCAGCAGAGCGACTAGCGGGAGGCTAAATGAGCAGTACTTC.

The V call is TRBV28, the J call TRBJ2-7, with TRBD1 identical over 12 bases. J was trimmed by 5 bases and V by 2 bases; bases with no gene match: 4. The V gene's germline CDR1 is MDHEN and CDR2 SYDVKM. This CDR3 has 15 amino acids. DNA of the CDR3: TGTGCCAGCAGTTTAAGGGACAGGGGGCTAAACGAGCAGTACTTC. This gives the protein CASSLRDRGLNEQYF. Full variable domain (remainder filled in from reference TRBV28 and TRBJ2-7): DVKVTQSSRYLVKRTGEKVFLECVQDMDHENMFWYRQDPGLGLRLIYFSYDVKMKEKGDIPEGYSVSREKKERFSLILESASTNQTSMYLCASSLRDRGLNEQYFGPGTRLTVT.

This sequence joins TRBV2 and TRBJ2-3, with D unresolved. Looked up from germline, CDR1 is SNHLY and CDR2 is FYNNEI. The CDR3 is 12 amino acids. Trimming removed 1 base at V and 4 bases at J, with 3 bases between. The chain's CDR3 is CASSEGPDTQYF. CDR3 sequence (DNA): TGTGCCAGCAGTGAAGGTCCAGATACGCAGTATTTT. The full variable domain, in which reference TRBV2 and TRBJ2-3 provide the parts outside the CDR3, is EPEVTQTPSHQVTQMGQEVILRCVPISNHLYFYWYRQILGQKVEFLVSFYNNEISEKSEIFDDQFSVERPDGSNFTLKIRSTKLEDSAMYFCASSEGPDTQYFGPGTRLTVL.

With regard to this clonotype: A read error may explain this, as a much larger clone is one base away. The rearrangement joins TRBV24-1 to TRBJ2-2, with D perhaps TRBD2 (5 bases). V was pared by 12 bases and J by 9 bases, with 13 bases between. Germline lookup yields CDR1 KGHDR and CDR2 SFDVKD. The CDR3 is 11 amino acids. CDR3 sequence: CAAEGARELFF. CDR3 coding DNA: TGTGCCGCCGAGGGTGCCAGGGAGCTGTTTTTT.

CDR3 in amino acids: CASSEVRANYNEQFF. The CDR3 bases are TGTGCCAGCAGTGAAGTCCGGGCCAACTACAATGAGCAGTTCTTC. V gene TRBV6-1 combines with J gene TRBJ2-1; D is unclear. Germline assignment: CDR1 MNHNS and CDR2 SASEGT. The CDR3 runs to 15 residues. V lost 1 base to trimming and J lost 3 bases, with 10 bases between them.

For this clonotype: A read error may account for a junction end that differs from germline. This chain links TRBV7-7 with TRBJ2-1; 10 nucleotides match TRBD2. Per the germline V gene, CDR1 is SSHAT and CDR2 is FNYEAQ (reference sequence). CDR3 length equals 15 residues. The DNA of the CDR3 is TGTGCTAGCAGCTTACGTCTAGCGGGAGTATACGAGCAGTTCTTC. Its translation is CASSLRLAGVYEQFF.

This clonotype was observed once. V gene TRBV29-1 combines with J gene TRBJ2-1; no clear D. Trimming stripped 3 bases from V and 9 bases from J, with 9 bases between. Germline CDR1 reads SQVTM; CDR2 reads ANQGSEA. The CDR3 contains 11 residues. As DNA, the CDR3 is TGCAGCGTTGAGGGTGTGGTTGAGCAGTTCTTC. It translates to CSVEGVVEQFF.

This chain uses TRBV20-1 with TRBJ1-6, with D tentatively TRBD1 (5 bases). The ends were cut back, 8 bases at V and 7 bases at J, with 18 bases in the middle. The CDR3 consists of 14 residues. Germline V gives CDR1 DFQATT, CDR2 SNEGSKA (reference sequence). Written as DNA, the CDR3 is TGCAGTACTCGGAGGACATTCACCAATTCACCCCTCCACTTT. It translates to CSTRRTFTNSPLHF.

The V call is TRBV4-1, the J call TRBJ2-2, with no clear D. The V end was cut by 4 bases, the J end by 8 bases, with 11 bases between. The CDR3 is 13 residues long. CDR1 is MGHRA, CDR2 YSYEKL, per germline. The CDR3 here is CASSPISTGELFF. For the CDR3, the DNA is TGCGCCAGCAGCCCAATATCAACAGGGGAGCTGTTTTTT.

This clonotype has a handful of counts. The V and J genes are TRBV20-1 and TRBJ1-5; no clear D gene. Trimming left V 1 base short and J 1 base short, with 5 bases between. CDR1 DFQATT and CDR2 SNEGSKA come from the germline V gene (reference sequence). CDR3 length equals 13 residues. The CDR3 spells CSARVNSNQPQHF. DNA of the CDR3: TGCAGTGCTAGAGTAAACAGCAATCAGCCCCAGCATTTT.

This clonotype was recorded many times. The chain carries TRBV9 and TRBJ2-1; 14 nucleotides match TRBD2. Germline V lookup: CDR1 SGDLS, CDR2 YYNGEE. V was pared by 4 bases and J by 8 bases, with 5 bases of the junction left unmatched. The CDR3 sequence is 15 residues long. CDR3: CASSPGLAGGHEQFF. As DNA, the CDR3 is TGTGCCAGCAGCCCCGGACTAGCGGGAGGCCATGAGCAGTTCTTC.

The V gene is TRBV25-1, the J gene TRBJ2-1; D remains unclear. CDR1 is MGHDK, CDR2 SYGVNS, per germline. V gave up 3 bases and J gave up 7 bases, with 7 bases separating them. CDR3 length: 12 amino acids. Here the CDR3 reads CASSDLSNEQFF. In DNA, the CDR3 is TGTGCCAGCAGTGACCTTAGTAATGAGCAGTTCTTC.

In its sample, this clonotype was seen a few times. The chain's CDR3 is CATGTRLGQGSTYEQYF. The CDR3 bases are TGTGCCACCGGAACGAGGTTGGGACAGGGCTCAACCTACGAGCAGTACTTC. The chain carries TRBV10-3 and TRBJ2-7, with 9 bases aligning to TRBD1. Unmatched junction bases numbered 18, after V lost 10 bases and J lost 2 bases. This CDR3 spans 17 amino acids. Germline lookup yields CDR1 ENHRY and CDR2 SYGVKD.